The 10 T cell receptor beta chains presented below share a single source sample, sequenced in a study of blood T cell repertoires in COVID-19. The method was immunoSEQ multiplex PCR; TCRdb's version includes in-frame clones alone and lacks a portion of them. This table holds about 340,000 clones, about nine tenths found once. The sample was peripheral blood. Receptors originate from a woman between 70 and 85 years old with COVID-19, enrolled during active disease.

CDR3 sequence reads: CAWGTGTGRNTIYF. DNA of the CDR3: TGTGCCTGGGGGACCGGGACAGGGCGAAACACCATATATTTT. V gene TRBV30 combines with J gene TRBJ1-3; 9 bases match TRBD1. Germline CDR1 is GTSNPN and CDR2 is SVGIG (reference sequence). The CDR3 loop spans 14 amino acids. The V and J ends lost 5 bases and 5 bases, in that order; junction bases with no gene match: 7.

The chain combines TRBV5-1 with TRBJ2-3; 8 bases line up with TRBD2. The CDR3 loop spans 16 amino acids. Germline V gives CDR1 SGHRS, CDR2 YFSETQ. V dropped 0 bases and J dropped 4; count of bases not matched to a gene: 7. The CDR3 region is CASSLGTSGGSDTQYF. For the CDR3, the DNA is TGCGCCAGCAGCTTGGGAACAAGCGGGGGATCAGATACGCAGTATTTT.

The chain is built from TRBV19 and TRBJ2-6; unclear D gene. Per germline, CDR1 LNHDA and CDR2 SQIVND (reference sequence). V was shortened by 5 bases and J by 2 bases, with 4 bases between the two germline ends. The CDR3 contains 13 residues. CDR3: CASSSTGANVLTF. DNA for the CDR3: TGTGCCAGTAGTTCAACTGGGGCCAACGTCCTGACTTTC.

The gene calls are TRBV25-1 and TRBJ1-1, with D hard to call. This CDR3 region has 12 residues. V lost 1 base to trimming and J lost 8 bases, with 8 bases between them. Germline CDR1 reads MGHDK; CDR2 reads SYGVNS. The CDR3 reads CASSELATEAFF. The DNA of the CDR3 is TGTGCCAGCAGTGAATTGGCAACAGAAGCTTTCTTT.

The gene calls are TRBV6-1 and TRBJ1-5; TRBD1 matches 7 bases. There are 15 residues in the CDR3. Unmatched junction bases numbered 4, after V lost 3 bases and J lost 2 bases. Germline loops: CDR1 MNHNS, CDR2 SASEGT. CDR3 sequence (DNA): TGTGCCAGCAGTGATCTCAGGGGGGGCAATCAGCCCCAGCATTTT. As protein: CASSDLRGGNQPQHF.

This chain joins TRBV28 and TRBJ2-5, with 7 bases fitting TRBD1. Trimming cost V 6 bases and J 1 base; bases outside gene matches: 8. This CDR3 has 15 amino acids. Germline V lookup: CDR1 MDHEN, CDR2 SYDVKM. The CDR3 DNA follows: TGTGCCAGCAGCCCAGGGACAGCTATCCAAGAGACCCAGTACTTC. Translation gives CASSPGTAIQETQYF.

This chain links TRBV2 with TRBJ1-2; 9 positions agree with TRBD1. The V and J ends lost 3 bases and 6 bases, in that order; junction bases with no gene match: 8. The CDR3 has 15 amino acids. CDR1 and CDR2 from the germline V gene are SNHLY and FYNNEI. The CDR3 DNA is TGTGCCAGCAGTGACGGGGACAGGGAATGGGATGGCTACACCTTC. This codes for CASSDGDREWDGYTF.

The J gene is TRBJ1-2, the V gene TRBV6-5; 8 bases are a match to TRBD1. Germline V CDR1 and CDR2: MNHEY, SVGAGI. CDR3 size: 11 residues. After removal of 8 bases from V and 8 bases from J, the junction contained 4 bases not matched to a gene. The CDR3 spells CASGQGRGYTF. The DNA for the CDR3 is TGTGCCAGCGGACAGGGAAGGGGCTACACCTTC.

CDR3 residues: CASSPPPGLGEKLFF. In DNA form, the CDR3 reads TGTGCCAGCTCACCACCTCCGGGGTTGGGTGAAAAACTGTTTTTT. This chain uses TRBV18 with TRBJ1-4; D gene ambiguous. This CDR3 comprises 15 residues. CDR1 and CDR2 from the germline V gene are KGHSH and LQKENI. Trimming stripped 0 bases from V and 7 bases from J, with 12 bases between.

This chain uses TRBV6-5 with TRBJ1-2; D is perhaps TRBD1 (5 bases). The germline V and J ends were trimmed by 6 bases and 4 bases, with 15 bases remaining between them. The CDR3 consists of 14 residues. Germline assignment: CDR1 MNHEY and CDR2 SVGAGI. The CDR3 region has the DNA TGTGCCAGCAGGCCGCGACAGTCCTCCTATGGCTACACCTTC. This sequence encodes CASRPRQSSYGYTF.